These T cell receptor beta chains were read from a single sample in a study of cytomegalovirus exposure and HLA in healthy donors. The repertoire was sequenced with immunoSEQ multiplex PCR; TCRdb's copy has only in-frame clones and lacks some. The sample consists of approximately 140,000 clones, roughly 78% of them appearing once. Sample: PBMCs. Every receptor here comes from a man between 18 and 35 years old in good health and CMV-seropositive. Both conserved end residues are part of each CDR3. A D gene is named only where the DNA matches it firmly. Clone size is shown for a subset of rows, as once, few, many or a class of expanded clone.

TRBV28	TRBJ1-5	-	TRBD1	TGTGCCAGCAGTGGAACAGGGGGTAGCAATCAGCCCCAGCATTTT	CASSGTGGSNQPQHF
TRBV2	TRBJ2-5	-	TRBD2	TGTGCCAGCCGGGTGGGGCGGGGGTACCAAGAGACCCAGTACTTC	CASRVGRGYQETQYF
TRBV7-8	TRBJ2-1	-	-	TGTGCCAGCAGCTCAGGACTACTACGAAGCGGCAATGAGCAGTTCTTC	CASSSGLLRSGNEQFF
TRBV7-4	TRBJ2-1	-	-	TGTGCCAGCAGCCCTTCGGTTCGAGACAATGAGCAGTTCTTC	CASSPSVRDNEQFF
TRBV5-4	TRBJ2-7	-	TRBD1	TGTGCCAGCAGCTCCGGGACAGGGAGCTACGAGCAGTACTTC	CASSSGTGSYEQYF
TRBV6-5	TRBJ1-1	-	-	TGTGCCAGCAGTTCCCAGGGTCGTAAAAACACTGAAGCTTTCTTT	CASSSQGRKNTEAFF
TRBV2	TRBJ1-1	-	-	TGTGCCAGCATCTCTAGGGGCGTATCAATGAACACTGAAGCTTTCTTT	CASISRGVSMNTEAFF
TRBV5-6	TRBJ1-5	-	TRBD1	TGTGCCAGCAGCTCTATACAGGGGGTCGGGGGTAGGGGACCCCAGCATTTT	CASSSIQGVGGRGPQHF
TRBV28	TRBJ2-1	-	-	TGTGCCAGCAGTTCGGAGGGGAATGAGCAGTTCTTC	CASSSEGNEQFF
TRBV27	TRBJ1-2	-	-	TGTGCCAGCAGGCCGGGGGGCAGCAGGGCGAGAGGCTACACCTTC	CASRPGGSRARGYTF
TRBV19	TRBJ1-1	-	TRBD1	TGTGCCAGTAGTAAGCTCCGGGACAGTTACACTGAAGCTTTCTTT	CASSKLRDSYTEAFF
TRBV7-9	TRBJ1-1	once	-	TGTGCCAGCAGCCAATTTCGGGAGAACACTGAAGCTTTCTTT	CASSQFRENTEAFF
TRBV28	TRBJ2-2	-	-	TGTGCCAGCAGCCAACCCAGGGGGAACACCGGGGAGCTGTTTTTT	CASSQPRGNTGELFF
TRBV5-6	TRBJ1-3	-	-	TGTGCCAGCAGCGAGGACTGGACTGGAAACACCATATATTTT	CASSEDWTGNTIYF
TRBV5-1	TRBJ2-3	-	TRBD1	TGCGCCAGCAGACGTAACAGGGGGGCAGATACGCAGTATTTT	CASRRNRGADTQYF
TRBV2	TRBJ1-1	-	-	TGTGCCAGCAGTACACCAGGGGCGAACACTGAAGCTTTCTTT	CASSTPGANTEAFF
TRBV9	TRBJ1-1	-	-	TGTGCCAGCAGCATCCAGGGGGAAGCTTTCTTT	CASSIQGEAFF
TRBV6-5	TRBJ2-5	-	-	TGTGCCAGCAGGGAGACTAGTGGGGAGACCCAGTACTTC	CASRETSGETQYF
TRBV7-9	TRBJ2-1	-	TRBD2	TGTGCCAGCAGCGGGACCGGGACTAGCGGGAGGGGAATCTACAATGAGCAGTTCTTC	CASSGTGTSGRGIYNEQFF
TRBV7-2	TRBJ1-3	-	TRBD1	TGTGCCAGCAGCGCGGGGACAGGGGGAAGGAACACCATATATTTT	CASSAGTGGRNTIYF
TRBV19	TRBJ1-1	few	-	TGTGCCAGTAGTCCCCGGGAGGGTACTGAAGCTTTCTTT	CASSPREGTEAFF
TRBV27	TRBJ2-5	-	-	TGTGCCAGCGCGGAGACCCAGTACTTC	CASAETQYF